This T cell receptor (beta chain) originates from a study of shared clonotypes between healthy human individuals. With 11 bases removed from V and 5 bases from J, the gap between germline ends came to 19 bases. This CDR3 has 14 amino acids. In germline, CDR1 is SNHLY, CDR2 FYNNEI. Cells designated naive CD8 were CD45RO-negative and were positively selected for CCR7, with terminally differentiated effector memory CD45RA+ cells excluded. DNA at about 210 ng, approximately 30,000 T cell genomes, went into sorted-subset replicate PCRs. Some clones are missing from TCRdb's copy, which holds only in-frame ones; the method was immunoSEQ multiplex PCR. The sample has hundreds of thousands of clones, 95% to 98% seen once; the top ten hold 0.3%.

The receptor's source is a man aged 25 to 40 in good health. The chain employs TRBV2 and TRBJ2-1; D is perhaps TRBD1 or TRBD2 (5 bases each). The material sequenced was naive CD8+ T cells sorted from blood. Here the CDR3 DNA reads TGTGCCTCCTTAGACAGCGGCCTCCACAATGAGCAGTTCTTC. Translating it yields CASLDSGLHNEQFF.